The source of this TCR beta chain is a study of blood T cell repertoires in COVID-19. The study drew participants aged about 18 to 95 years from 20 to 30 US areas. Participants were placed into cohorts based on the clinical history they reported. Here immunoSEQ multiplex PCR was the method, and the copy in TCRdb shows in-frame clones only, minus some. The top ten clones hold 1.9% of a sample with more than 300,000 clones, 70% to 90% of them seen once. The sample was PBMCs or T cells enriched from blood (not recorded which). This TCR was recovered from a man in his forties in a cohort exposed to, infected with or recovered from COVID-19 (not recorded which).

CDR3 in DNA: TGTGCCAGTAGTATGGAGGGGAACTATGGCTACACCTTC. As protein: CASSMEGNYGYTF. The chain carries TRBV19 and TRBJ1-2; perhaps TRBD1 as D (5 bases). V lost 3 bases to trimming and J lost 2 bases, with 7 bases between them. This CDR3 has 13 amino acids. The germline V gene encodes CDR1 LNHDA and CDR2 SQIVND (reference sequence). Filled out from reference TRBV19 and TRBJ1-2, the complete variable domain reads DGGITQSPKYLFRKEGQNVTLSCEQNLNHDAMYWYRQDPGQGLRLIYYSQIVNDFQKGDIAEGYSVSREKKESFPLTVTSAQKNPTAFYLCASSMEGNYGYTFGSGTRLTVV.